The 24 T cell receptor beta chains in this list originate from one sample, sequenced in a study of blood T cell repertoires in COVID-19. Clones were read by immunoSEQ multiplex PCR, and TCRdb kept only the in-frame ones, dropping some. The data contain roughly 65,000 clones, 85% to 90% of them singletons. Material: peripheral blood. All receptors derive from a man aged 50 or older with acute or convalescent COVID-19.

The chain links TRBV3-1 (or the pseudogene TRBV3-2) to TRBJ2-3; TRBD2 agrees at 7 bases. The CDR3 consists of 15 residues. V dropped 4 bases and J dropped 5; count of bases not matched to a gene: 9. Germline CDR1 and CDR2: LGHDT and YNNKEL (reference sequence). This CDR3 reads CASSRGRAQGDTQYF. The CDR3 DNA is TGTGCCAGCAGCCGAGGGAGGGCCCAGGGAGATACGCAGTATTTT.

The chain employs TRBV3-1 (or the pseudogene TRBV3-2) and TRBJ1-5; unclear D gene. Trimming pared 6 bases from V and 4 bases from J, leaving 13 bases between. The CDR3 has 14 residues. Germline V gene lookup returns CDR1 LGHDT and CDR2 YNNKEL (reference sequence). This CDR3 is CASSPTIENQPQHF. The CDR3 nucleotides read TGTGCCAGCAGTCCTACCATAGAAAATCAGCCCCAGCATTTT.

CDR3 amino acids: CASSLLAGGANTGELFF. CDR3 DNA sequence: TGTGCCAGCAGCCTACTAGCGGGAGGAGCGAACACCGGGGAGCTGTTTTTT. The chain has TRBV9 and TRBJ2-2; TRBD2 agrees at 12 bases. V trimming: 4 bases; J trimming: 0 bases; junction bases outside the gene matches: 4. The germline V gene has CDR1 SGDLS and CDR2 YYNGEE. The CDR3 totals 17 residues.

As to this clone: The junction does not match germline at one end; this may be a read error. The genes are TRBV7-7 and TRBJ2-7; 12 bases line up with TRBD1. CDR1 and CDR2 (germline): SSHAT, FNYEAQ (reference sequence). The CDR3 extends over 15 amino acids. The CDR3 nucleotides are TGTGCTAGCAGCTTGAGGGGACAGGGGGCGTACGAGCAGTACTTC. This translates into CASSLRGQGAYEQYF.

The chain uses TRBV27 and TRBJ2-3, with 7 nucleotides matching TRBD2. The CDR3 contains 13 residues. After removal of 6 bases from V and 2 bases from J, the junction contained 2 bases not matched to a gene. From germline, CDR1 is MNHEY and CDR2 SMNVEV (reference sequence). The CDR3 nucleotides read TGTGCCAGCAGACGGGACTACACAGATACGCAGTATTTT. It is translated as CASRRDYTDTQYF.

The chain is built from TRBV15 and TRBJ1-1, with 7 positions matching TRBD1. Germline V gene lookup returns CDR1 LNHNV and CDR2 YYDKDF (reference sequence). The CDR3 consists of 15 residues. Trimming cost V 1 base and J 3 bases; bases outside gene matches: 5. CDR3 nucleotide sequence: TGTGCCACCAGCAGAGGGGACAGCCAATACACTGAAGCTTTCTTT. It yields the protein CATSRGDSQYTEAFF. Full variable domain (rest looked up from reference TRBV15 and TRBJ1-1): DAMVIQNPRYQVTQFGKPVTLSCSQTLNHNVMYWYQQKSSQAPKLLFHYYDKDFNNEADTPDNFQSRRPNTSFCFLDIRSPGLGDTAMYLCATSRGDSQYTEAFFGQGTRLTVV.

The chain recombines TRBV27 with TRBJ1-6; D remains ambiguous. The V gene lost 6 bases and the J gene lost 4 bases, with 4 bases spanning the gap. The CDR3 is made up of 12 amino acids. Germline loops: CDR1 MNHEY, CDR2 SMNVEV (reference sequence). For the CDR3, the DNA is TGTGCCAGCAGCTCGTATAATTCACCCCTCCACTTT. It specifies CASSSYNSPLHF.

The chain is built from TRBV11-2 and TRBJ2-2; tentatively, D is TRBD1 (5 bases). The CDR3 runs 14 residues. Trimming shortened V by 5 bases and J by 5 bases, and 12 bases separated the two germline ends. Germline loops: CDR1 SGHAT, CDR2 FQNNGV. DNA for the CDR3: TGTGCCAGCAGCCATTTAAGGGGTACCGGGGAGCTGTTTTTT. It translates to CASSHLRGTGELFF.

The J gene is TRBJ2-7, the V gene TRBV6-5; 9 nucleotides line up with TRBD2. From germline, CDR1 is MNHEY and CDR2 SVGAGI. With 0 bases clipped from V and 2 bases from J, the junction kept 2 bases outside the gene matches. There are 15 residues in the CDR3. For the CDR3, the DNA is TGTGCCAGCAGTTACTCGGCGGGAGGGCCCTACGAGCAGTACTTC. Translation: CASSYSAGGPYEQYF.

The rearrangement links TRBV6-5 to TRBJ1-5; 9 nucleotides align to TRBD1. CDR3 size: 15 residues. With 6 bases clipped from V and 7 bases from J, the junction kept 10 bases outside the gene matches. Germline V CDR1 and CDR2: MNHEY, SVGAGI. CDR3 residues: CASRSLTGGDQPQHF. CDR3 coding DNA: TGTGCCAGCAGATCACTTACAGGGGGCGACCAGCCCCAGCATTTT.

CDR3 sequence reads: CASSPTGSTNEKLFF. The CDR3 nucleotides are TGTGCCAGCAGCCCGACGGGTTCAACTAATGAAAAACTGTTTTTT. V gene TRBV7-9 combines with J gene TRBJ1-4, with unresolved D. Germline V lookup: CDR1 SEHNR, CDR2 FQNEAQ (reference sequence). V shed 5 bases and J shed 0 bases, with 10 bases lying between them. CDR3 size: 15 residues.

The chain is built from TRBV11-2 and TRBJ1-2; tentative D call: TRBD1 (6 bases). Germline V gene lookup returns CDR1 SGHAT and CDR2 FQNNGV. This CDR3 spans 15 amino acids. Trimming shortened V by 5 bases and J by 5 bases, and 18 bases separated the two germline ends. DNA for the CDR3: TGTGCCAGCAGCGCAACCCCCGGGACACTTTATGGCTACACCTTC. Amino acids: CASSATPGTLYGYTF.

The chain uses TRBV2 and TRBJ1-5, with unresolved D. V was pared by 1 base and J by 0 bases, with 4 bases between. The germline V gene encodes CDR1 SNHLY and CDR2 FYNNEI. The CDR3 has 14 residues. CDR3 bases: TGTGCCAGCAGTGAAGTCTATAGCAATCAGCCCCAGCATTTT. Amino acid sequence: CASSEVYSNQPQHF.

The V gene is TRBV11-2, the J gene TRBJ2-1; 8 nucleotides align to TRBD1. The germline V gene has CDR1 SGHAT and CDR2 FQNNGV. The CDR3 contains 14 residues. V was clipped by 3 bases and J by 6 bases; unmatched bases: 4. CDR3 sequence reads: CASSFITGGNEQFF. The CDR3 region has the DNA TGTGCCAGCAGCTTCATCACAGGGGGCAATGAGCAGTTCTTC.

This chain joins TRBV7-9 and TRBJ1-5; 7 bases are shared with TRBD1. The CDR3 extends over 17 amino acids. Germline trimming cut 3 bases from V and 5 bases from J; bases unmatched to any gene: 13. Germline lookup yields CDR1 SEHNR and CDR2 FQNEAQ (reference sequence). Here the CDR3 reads CASSFQTGSGPDQPQHF. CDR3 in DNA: TGTGCCAGCAGCTTCCAGACAGGGAGCGGGCCTGATCAGCCCCAGCATTTT.

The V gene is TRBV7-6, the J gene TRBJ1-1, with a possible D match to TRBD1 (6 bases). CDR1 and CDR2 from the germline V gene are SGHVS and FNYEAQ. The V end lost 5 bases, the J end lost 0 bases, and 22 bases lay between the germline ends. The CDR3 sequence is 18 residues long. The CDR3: CASSPRHLDRPMNTEAFF. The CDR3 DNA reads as TGTGCCAGCAGCCCACGACATCTAGACAGGCCGATGAACACTGAAGCTTTCTTT.

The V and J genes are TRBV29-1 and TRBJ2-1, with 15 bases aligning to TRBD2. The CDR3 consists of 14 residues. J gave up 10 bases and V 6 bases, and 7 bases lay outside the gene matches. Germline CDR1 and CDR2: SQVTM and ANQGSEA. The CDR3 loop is CSVRTSGRAGEQFF. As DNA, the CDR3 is TGCAGCGTCCGGACTAGCGGGAGGGCGGGGGAGCAGTTCTTC.

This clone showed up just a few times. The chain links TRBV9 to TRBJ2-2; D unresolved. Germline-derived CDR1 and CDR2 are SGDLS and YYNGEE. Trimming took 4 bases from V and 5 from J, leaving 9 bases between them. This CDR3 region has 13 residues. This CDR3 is CASSTTLTGELFF. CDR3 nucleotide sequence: TGTGCCAGCAGCACCACTCTTACCGGGGAGCTGTTTTTT.

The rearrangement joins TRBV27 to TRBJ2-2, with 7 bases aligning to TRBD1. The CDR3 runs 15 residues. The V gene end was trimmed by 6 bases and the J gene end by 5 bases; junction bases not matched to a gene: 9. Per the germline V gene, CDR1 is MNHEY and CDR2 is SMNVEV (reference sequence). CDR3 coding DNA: TGTGCCAGCAGCCCCCGGGACAGAAGAACCGGGGAGCTGTTTTTT. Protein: CASSPRDRRTGELFF.

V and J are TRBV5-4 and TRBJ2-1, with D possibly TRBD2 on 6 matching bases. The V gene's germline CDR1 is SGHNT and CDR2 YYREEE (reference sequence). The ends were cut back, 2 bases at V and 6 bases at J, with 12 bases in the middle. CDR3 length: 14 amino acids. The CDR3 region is CASSLYGGSNEQFF. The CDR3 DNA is TGTGCCAGCAGCTTATATGGAGGGAGCAATGAGCAGTTCTTC.

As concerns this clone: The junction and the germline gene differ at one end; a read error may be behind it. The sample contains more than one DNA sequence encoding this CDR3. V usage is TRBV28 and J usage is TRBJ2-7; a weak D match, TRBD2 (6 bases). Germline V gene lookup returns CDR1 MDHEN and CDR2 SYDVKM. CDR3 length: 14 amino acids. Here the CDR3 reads CASSTGRETYEQYF. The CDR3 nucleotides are TGTGCCAGCAGTACCGGACGGGAGACCTACGAGCAATACTTC. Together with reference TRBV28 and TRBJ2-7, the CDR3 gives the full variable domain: DVKVTQSSRYLVKRTGEKVFLECVQDMDHENMFWYRQDPGLGLRLIYFSYDVKMKEKGDIPEGYSVSREKKERFSLILESASTNQTSMYLCASSTGRETYEQYFGPGTRLTVT.

CDR3 sequence: CASSLLGQGKNEQYF. The DNA of the CDR3 is TGTGCCAGCAGTTTATTGGGACAGGGGAAGAACGAGCAGTACTTC. V gene TRBV28 combines with J gene TRBJ2-7; 10 bases fit TRBD1. The ends lost 1 base at V and 5 bases at J; junction bases unmatched: 5. This CDR3 region has 15 residues. In germline, CDR1 is MDHEN, CDR2 SYDVKM.

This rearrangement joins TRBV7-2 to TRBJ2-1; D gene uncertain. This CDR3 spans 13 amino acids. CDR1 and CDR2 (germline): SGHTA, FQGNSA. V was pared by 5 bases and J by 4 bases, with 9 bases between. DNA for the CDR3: TGTGCCAGCAGCCCGTTTCAGTACAATGAGCAGTTCTTC. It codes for CASSPFQYNEQFF. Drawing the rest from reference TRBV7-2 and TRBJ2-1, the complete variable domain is GAGVSQSPSNKVTEKGKDVELRCDPISGHTALYWYRQSLGQGLEFLIYFQGNSAPDKSGLPSDRFSAERTGGSVSTLTIQRTQQEDSAVYLCASSPFQYNEQFFGPGTRLTVL.

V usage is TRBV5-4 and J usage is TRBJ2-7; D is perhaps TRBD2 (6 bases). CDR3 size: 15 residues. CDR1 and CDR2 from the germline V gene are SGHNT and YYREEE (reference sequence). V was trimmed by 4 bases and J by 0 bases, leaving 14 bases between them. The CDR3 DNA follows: TGTGCCAGCAGCCAGGGACTTTTACACTCCTACGAGCAGTACTTC. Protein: CASSQGLLHSYEQYF.